The sequence of this T cell receptor (beta chain) was determined in a study of cytomegalovirus exposure and HLA in healthy donors. This clone was seen more than once but under ten times. The germline V gene has CDR1 MDHEN and CDR2 SYDVKM. This CDR3 comprises 14 residues. V lost 6 bases, J lost 5 bases, and 7 bases stayed unmatched. Profiling relied on immunoSEQ multiplex PCR, and the TCRdb table lists in-frame clones only, not all of them. Of 90,000 to 150,000 clones in the sample, 88% were seen once. Sequenced input: PBMCs. The source is a woman aged 18-29 years in good health and CMV-seropositive. The chain employs TRBV28 and TRBJ2-5; 9 nucleotides agree with TRBD1. In DNA, the CDR3 is TGTGCCAGCAGCATTACCGGGACAGGGGAGACCCAGTACTTC. Translated: CASSITGTGETQYF.